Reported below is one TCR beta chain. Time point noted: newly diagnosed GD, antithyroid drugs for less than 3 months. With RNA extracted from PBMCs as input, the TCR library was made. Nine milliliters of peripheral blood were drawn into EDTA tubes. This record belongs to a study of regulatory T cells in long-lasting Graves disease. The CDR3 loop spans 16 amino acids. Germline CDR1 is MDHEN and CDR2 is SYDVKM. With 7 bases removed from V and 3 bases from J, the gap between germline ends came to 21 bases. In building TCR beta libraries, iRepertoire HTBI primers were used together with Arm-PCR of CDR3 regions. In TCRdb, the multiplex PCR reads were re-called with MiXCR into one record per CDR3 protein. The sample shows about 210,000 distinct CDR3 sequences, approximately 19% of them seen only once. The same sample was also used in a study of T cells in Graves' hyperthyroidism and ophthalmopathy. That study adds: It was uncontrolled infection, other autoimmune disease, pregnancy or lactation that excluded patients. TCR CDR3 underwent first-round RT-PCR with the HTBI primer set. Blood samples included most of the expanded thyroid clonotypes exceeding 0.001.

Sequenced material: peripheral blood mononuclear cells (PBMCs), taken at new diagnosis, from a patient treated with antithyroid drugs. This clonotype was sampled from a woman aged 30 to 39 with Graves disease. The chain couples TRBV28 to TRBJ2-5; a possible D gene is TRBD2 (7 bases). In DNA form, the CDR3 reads TGTGCCAGCACTGGAGGGGGGGGCTGGGGGGAAGAGACCCAGTACTTC. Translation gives CASTGGGGWGEETQYF.